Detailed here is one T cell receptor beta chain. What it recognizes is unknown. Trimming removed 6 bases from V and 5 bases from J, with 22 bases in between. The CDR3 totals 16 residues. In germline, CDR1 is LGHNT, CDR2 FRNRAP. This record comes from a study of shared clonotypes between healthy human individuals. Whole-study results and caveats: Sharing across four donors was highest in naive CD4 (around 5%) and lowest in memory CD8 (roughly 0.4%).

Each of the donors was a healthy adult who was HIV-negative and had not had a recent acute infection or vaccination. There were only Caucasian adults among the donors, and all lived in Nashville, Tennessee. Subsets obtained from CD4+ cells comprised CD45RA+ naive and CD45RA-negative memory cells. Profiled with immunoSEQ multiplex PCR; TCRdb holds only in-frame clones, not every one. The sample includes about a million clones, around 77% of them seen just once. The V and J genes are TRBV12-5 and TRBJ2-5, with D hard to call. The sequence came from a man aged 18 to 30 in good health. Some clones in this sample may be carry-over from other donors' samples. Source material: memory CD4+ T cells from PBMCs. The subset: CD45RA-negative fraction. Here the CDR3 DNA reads TGTGCTAGTGGCTCCCCCGGGCTTAAGGCCTGGGAGACCCAGTACTTC. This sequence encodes CASGSPGLKAWETQYF.